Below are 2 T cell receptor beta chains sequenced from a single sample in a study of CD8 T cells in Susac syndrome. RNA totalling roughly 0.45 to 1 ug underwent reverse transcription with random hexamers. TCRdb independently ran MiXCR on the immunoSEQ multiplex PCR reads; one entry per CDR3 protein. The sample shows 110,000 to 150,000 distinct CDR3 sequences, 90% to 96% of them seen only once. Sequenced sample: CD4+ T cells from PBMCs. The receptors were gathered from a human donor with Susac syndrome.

CDR3 coding DNA: TGCGCCAGCAGCCAAGCCTCCGGGACAGGAACTCAGCAGTACTTC. This sequence encodes CASSQASGTGTQQYF. This rearrangement joins TRBV4-1 to TRBJ2-7; TRBD1 aligns across 8 bases. The J segment lost 8 bases and the V segment lost 1 base, leaving 10 bases of the junction unmatched. The CDR3 runs to 15 residues. The V gene's germline CDR1 is MGHRA and CDR2 YSYEKL.

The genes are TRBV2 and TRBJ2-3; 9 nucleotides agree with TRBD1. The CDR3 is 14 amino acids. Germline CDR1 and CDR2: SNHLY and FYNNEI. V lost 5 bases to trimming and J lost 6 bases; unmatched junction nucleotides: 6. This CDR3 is CASSSRDRDDTQYF. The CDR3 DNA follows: TGTGCCAGCAGTTCACGGGACAGGGACGATACGCAGTATTTT.